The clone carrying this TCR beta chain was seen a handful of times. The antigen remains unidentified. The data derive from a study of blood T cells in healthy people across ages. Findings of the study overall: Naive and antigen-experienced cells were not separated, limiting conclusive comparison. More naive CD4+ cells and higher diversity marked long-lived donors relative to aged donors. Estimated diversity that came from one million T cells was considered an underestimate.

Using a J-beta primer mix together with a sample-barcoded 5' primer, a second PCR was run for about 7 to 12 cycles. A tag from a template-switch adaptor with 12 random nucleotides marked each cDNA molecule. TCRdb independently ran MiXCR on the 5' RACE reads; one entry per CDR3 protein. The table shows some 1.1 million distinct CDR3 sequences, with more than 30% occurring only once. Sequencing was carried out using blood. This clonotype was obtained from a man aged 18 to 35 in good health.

CDR3 in amino acids: CSAHPPSGGAGTDTQYF. In DNA form, the CDR3 reads TGCAGTGCTCACCCCCCTAGCGGGGGGGCGGGGACAGATACGCAGTATTTT. The rearrangement joins TRBV20-1 to TRBJ2-3; TRBD2 aligns across 12 bases. V trimming: 5 bases; J trimming: 3 bases; junction bases outside the gene matches: 12. Germline-derived CDR1 and CDR2 are DFQATT and SNEGSKA (reference sequence). The CDR3 covers 17 residues.